The present entry profiles one T cell receptor beta chain with its context. The data originate from a study of blood T cell repertoires in COVID-19. About the study: The study drew acute and convalescent COVID-19 samples from the United States, Italy and Spain. The analysed material was cDNA or gDNA that came from T cells, B-cell-depleted T cells, or PBMCs.

How the authors handled the data: For nucleated cells, counts were estimated from reference gene primer amplification. The method was immunoSEQ multiplex PCR; TCRdb's version includes in-frame clones alone and lacks a portion of them. That table is the source of V, J and clone size, and D and trimming were worked out from the DNA. The data hold over 400,000 clones, with roughly 88% observed a single time. This CDR3 spans 14 amino acids. Germline V gene data show CDR1 as LNHDA and CDR2 as SQIVND (reference sequence). V was trimmed by 6 bases and J by 7 bases, leaving 13 bases between them. Sequencing input: peripheral blood. This chain connects TRBV19 to TRBJ1-6; D might be TRBD1 (6 bases). This receptor was identified in a woman aged 30 to 39 with active or convalescent COVID-19. The CDR3 here is CASRRWDINSPLHF. The CDR3 DNA follows: TGTGCCAGTAGAAGATGGGACATCAATTCACCCCTCCACTTT.